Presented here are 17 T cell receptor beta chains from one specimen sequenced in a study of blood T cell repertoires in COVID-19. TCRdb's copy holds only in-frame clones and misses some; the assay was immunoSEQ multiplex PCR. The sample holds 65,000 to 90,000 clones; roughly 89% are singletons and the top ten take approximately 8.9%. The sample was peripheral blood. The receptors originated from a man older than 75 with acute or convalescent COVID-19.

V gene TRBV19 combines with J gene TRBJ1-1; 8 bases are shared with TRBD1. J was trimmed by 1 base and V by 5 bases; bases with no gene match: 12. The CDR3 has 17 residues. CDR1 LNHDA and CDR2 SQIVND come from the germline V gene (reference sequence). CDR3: CASSSYARGRANTEAFF. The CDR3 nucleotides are TGTGCCAGTAGTTCCTATGCCAGGGGGCGGGCGAACACTGAAGCTTTCTTT.

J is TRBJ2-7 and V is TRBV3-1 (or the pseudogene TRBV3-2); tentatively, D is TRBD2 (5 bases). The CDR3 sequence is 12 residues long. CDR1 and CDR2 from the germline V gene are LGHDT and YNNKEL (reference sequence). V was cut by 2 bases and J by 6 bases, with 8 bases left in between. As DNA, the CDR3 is TGTGCCAGCAGCCAAATAGAGGGCGAGCAGTACTTC. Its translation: CASSQIEGEQYF.

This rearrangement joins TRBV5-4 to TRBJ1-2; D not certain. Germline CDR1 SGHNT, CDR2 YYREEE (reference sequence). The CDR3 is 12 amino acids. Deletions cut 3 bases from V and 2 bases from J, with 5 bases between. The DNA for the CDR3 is TGTGCCAGCAGCTCCACAAACTATGGCTACACCTTC. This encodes CASSSTNYGYTF.

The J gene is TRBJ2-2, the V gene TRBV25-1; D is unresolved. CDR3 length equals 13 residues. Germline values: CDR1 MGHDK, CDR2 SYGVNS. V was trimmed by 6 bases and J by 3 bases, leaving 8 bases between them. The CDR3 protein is CASSARDTGELFF. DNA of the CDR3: TGTGCCAGCAGCGCCCGGGACACCGGGGAGCTGTTTTTT.

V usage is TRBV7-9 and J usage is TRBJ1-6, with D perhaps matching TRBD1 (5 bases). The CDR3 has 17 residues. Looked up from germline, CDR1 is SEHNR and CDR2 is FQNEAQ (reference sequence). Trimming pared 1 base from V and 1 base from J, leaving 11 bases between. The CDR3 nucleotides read TGTGCCAGCAGCTTAGGGCGGGGGGAGTCCTATAATTCACCCCTCCACTTT. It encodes CASSLGRGESYNSPLHF.

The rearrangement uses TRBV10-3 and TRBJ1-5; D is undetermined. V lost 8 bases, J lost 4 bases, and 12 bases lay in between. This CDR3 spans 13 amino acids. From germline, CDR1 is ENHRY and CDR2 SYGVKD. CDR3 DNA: TGTGCCATCGCTAGAGAGCTGAATCAGCCCCAGCATTTT. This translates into CAIARELNQPQHF.

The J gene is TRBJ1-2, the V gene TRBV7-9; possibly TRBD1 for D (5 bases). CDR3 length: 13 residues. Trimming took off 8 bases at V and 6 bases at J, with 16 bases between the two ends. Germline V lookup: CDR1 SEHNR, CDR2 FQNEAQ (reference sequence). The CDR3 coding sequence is TGTGCCAGCGGTGAGGGGAGGCAGGATGGCTACACCTTC. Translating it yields CASGEGRQDGYTF.

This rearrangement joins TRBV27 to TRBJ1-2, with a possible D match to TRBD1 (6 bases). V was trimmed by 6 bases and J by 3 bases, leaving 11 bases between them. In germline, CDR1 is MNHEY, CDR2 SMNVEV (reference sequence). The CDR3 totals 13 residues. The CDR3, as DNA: TGTGCCAGCAGAAGACAGGCCGACTATGGCTACACCTTC. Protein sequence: CASRRQADYGYTF.

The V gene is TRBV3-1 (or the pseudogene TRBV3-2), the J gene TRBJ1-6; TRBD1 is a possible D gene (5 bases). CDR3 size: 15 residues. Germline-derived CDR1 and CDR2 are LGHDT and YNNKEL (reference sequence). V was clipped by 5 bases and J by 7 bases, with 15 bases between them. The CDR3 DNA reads TGTGCCAGCAGCGAATGGGGGGTGACGAATTCACCCCTCCACTTT. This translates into CASSEWGVTNSPLHF.

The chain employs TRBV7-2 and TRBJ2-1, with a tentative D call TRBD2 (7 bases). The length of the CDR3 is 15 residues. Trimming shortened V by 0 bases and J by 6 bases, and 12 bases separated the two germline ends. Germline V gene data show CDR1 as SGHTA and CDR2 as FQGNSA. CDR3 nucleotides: TGTGCCAGCAGCTTAGCGGAGGGGGGGTTCAATGAGCAGTTCTTC. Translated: CASSLAEGGFNEQFF.

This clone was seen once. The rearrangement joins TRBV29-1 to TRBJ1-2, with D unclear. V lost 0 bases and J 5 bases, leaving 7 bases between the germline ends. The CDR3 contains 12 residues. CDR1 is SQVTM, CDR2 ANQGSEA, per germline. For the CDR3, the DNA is TGCAGCGTTGAAGATCCTCGTTATGGCTACACCTTC. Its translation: CSVEDPRYGYTF.

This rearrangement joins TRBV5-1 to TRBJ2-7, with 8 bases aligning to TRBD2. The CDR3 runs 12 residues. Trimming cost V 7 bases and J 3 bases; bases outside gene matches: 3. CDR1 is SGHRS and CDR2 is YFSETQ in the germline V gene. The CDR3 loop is CASSGLGYEQYF. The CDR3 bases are TGCGCCAGCTCGGGACTAGGCTACGAGCAGTACTTC.

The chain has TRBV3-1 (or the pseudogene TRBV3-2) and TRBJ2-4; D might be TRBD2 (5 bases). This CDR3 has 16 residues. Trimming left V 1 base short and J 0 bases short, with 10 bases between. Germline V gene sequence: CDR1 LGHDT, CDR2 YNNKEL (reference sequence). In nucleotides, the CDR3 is TGTGCCAGCAGCCAAGGGCTCGGGAAAGCCAAAAACATTCAGTACTTC. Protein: CASSQGLGKAKNIQYF.

The CDR3 is CASSQSGNTGELFF. CDR3 DNA: TGCGCCAGTTCCCAAAGCGGCAACACCGGGGAGCTGTTTTTT. The chain couples TRBV5-1 to TRBJ2-2, with D possibly matching TRBD2 (5 bases). Trimming stripped 8 bases from V and 2 bases from J, with 13 bases between. Germline V lookup: CDR1 SGHRS, CDR2 YFSETQ. This CDR3 is built from 14 residues. Full variable domain (missing parts from reference TRBV5-1 and TRBJ2-2): KAGVTQTPRYLIKTRGQQVTLSCSPISGHRSVSWYQQTPGQGLQFLFEYFSETQRNKGNFPGRFSGRQFSNSRSEMNVSTLELGDSALYLCASSQSGNTGELFFGEGSRLTVL.

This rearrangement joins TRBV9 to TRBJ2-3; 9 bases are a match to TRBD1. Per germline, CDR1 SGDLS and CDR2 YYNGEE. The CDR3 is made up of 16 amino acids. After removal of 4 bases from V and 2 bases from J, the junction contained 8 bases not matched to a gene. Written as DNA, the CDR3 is TGTGCCAGCAGCCACCTAGGGACAGGGACCACAGATACGCAGTATTTT. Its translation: CASSHLGTGTTDTQYF.

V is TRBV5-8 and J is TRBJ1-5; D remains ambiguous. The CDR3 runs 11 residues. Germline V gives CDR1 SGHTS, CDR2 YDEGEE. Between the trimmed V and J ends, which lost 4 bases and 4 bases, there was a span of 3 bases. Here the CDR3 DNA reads TGTGCCAGCAGCGCGAATCAGCCCCAGCATTTT. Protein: CASSANQPQHF.

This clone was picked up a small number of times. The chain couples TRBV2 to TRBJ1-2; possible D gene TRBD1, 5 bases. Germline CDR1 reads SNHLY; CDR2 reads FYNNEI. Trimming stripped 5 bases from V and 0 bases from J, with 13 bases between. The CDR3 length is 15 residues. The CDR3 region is CASSPQGRPNYGYTF. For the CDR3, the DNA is TGTGCCAGCAGTCCTCAGGGAAGACCTAACTATGGCTACACCTTC.